The 12 T cell receptor beta chains reported below all come from one sample, sequenced in a study of regulatory T cells in long-lasting Graves disease. Arm-PCR of CDR3 regions with iRepertoire HTBI primers generated TCR beta libraries. One entry per CDR3 protein, called by TCRdb with MiXCR from the multiplex PCR reads. The sample carries approximately 470,000 distinct CDR3 sequences, 16% recorded once. The time point is: newly diagnosed GD, antithyroid drugs for less than 3 months. Preparation of the TCR library used RNA extracted from PBMCs. These records were also assigned to another study, of T cells in Graves' hyperthyroidism and ophthalmopathy.

The specimen was peripheral blood mononuclear cells (PBMCs), collected at new diagnosis, from a patient treated with antithyroid drugs. The receptor set was obtained from a man aged 35-49 years with Graves disease.

This clonotype came up many times. This chain connects TRBV12-3 or TRBV12-4 to TRBJ2-5; the match to TRBD1 covers 10 bases. The junction had 9 bases not matched to a gene; V was cut back by 7 bases and J by 4 bases. The CDR3 runs 15 residues. The CDR3 protein is CASTADRGLGETQYF. The CDR3 nucleotides are TGTGCCAGCACCGCGGACAGGGGGTTAGGAGAGACCCAGTACTTC.

This chain uses TRBV7-2 with TRBJ2-2; D uncertain. Per the germline V gene, CDR1 is SGHTA and CDR2 is FQGNSA. V lost 2 bases to trimming and J lost 0 bases, with 7 bases between them. CDR3 size: 15 residues. For the CDR3, the DNA is TGTGCCAGCAGCTTACTCCGAACGAACACCGGGGAGCTGTTTTTT. It is translated as CASSLLRTNTGELFF.

With respect to this clonotype: A far larger clone is one base from this, pointing to a likely read error. The chain couples TRBV20-1 to TRBJ2-1, with 7 bases identical to TRBD1. Trimming at V came to 0 bases and at J to 10 bases, leaving 9 bases not matched to a gene. Germline V gene lookup returns CDR1 DFQATT and CDR2 SNEGSKA (reference sequence). The CDR3 is 14 amino acids. The CDR3 bases are TGCAGTGCTAGAGATCTCCGGGACAGTTACGAGCAGTTCTTC. It translates to CSARDLRDSYEQFF.

In the case of this clonotype: A far more abundant clone sits one base away, making this likely a read error. The chain joins TRBV28 to TRBJ2-4; D may correspond to TRBD1 or TRBD2 (5 bases each). The J call is in doubt because the DNA end fits TRBJ2-5 better. The CDR3 consists of 15 residues. In germline, CDR1 is MDHEN, CDR2 SYDVKM. Here the CDR3 reads CASKAGTKYQETQYF. CDR3 DNA: TGTGCCAGCAAGGCAGGGACGAAGTACCAAGAGACCCAGTACTTC.

This sequence joins TRBV5-1 and TRBJ2-3, with D hard to call. Trimming took 4 bases from V and 7 from J, leaving 10 bases between them. Germline V gene sequence: CDR1 SGHRS, CDR2 YFSETQ. The CDR3 spans 12 residues. The CDR3 DNA reads as TGCGCCAGCAGCGACTCACAAAATACGCAGTATTTT. Protein product: CASSDSQNTQYF.

V gene TRBV7-9 combines with J gene TRBJ1-2, with 8 bases lining up with TRBD1. Germline V gene sequence: CDR1 SEHNR, CDR2 FQNEAQ (reference sequence). The CDR3 runs to 16 residues. With 1 base clipped from V and 0 bases from J, the junction kept 4 bases outside the gene matches. In nucleotides, the CDR3 is TGTGCCAGCAGCTTAGAGGGGACAGGCTCTAACTATGGCTACACCTTC. Translating it yields CASSLEGTGSNYGYTF.

The gene calls are TRBV5-1 and TRBJ2-3; a possible D gene is TRBD2 (6 bases). CDR1 is SGHRS and CDR2 is YFSETQ in the germline V gene. The CDR3 contains 14 residues. The germline V and J ends were trimmed by 7 bases and 0 bases, with 12 bases remaining between them. The CDR3: CASGGETSTDTQYF. CDR3 coding DNA: TGCGCCAGCGGAGGGGAGACTAGCACAGATACGCAGTATTTT.

There are many counts of this clonotype. The chain has TRBV28 and TRBJ2-7; 7 positions agree with TRBD2. The CDR3 extends over 13 amino acids. Per germline, CDR1 MDHEN and CDR2 SYDVKM. The trim removed 10 bases at V and 0 bases at J, leaving 6 bases unmatched. The CDR3 here is CATRGGGSYEQYF. The CDR3 DNA sequence: TGTGCCACTCGTGGGGGGGGCTCCTACGAGCAGTACTTC.

Ten or more counts support this clonotype. The J gene is TRBJ2-2, the V gene TRBV11-2; D ambiguous. CDR1 SGHAT and CDR2 FQNNGV come from the germline V gene. V lost 1 base and J lost 1, with 10 bases in between. This CDR3 is 16 amino acids long. Here the CDR3 DNA reads TGTGCCAGCAGCTTAGGATTGTTCGGGAACACCGGGGAGCTGTTTTTT. The encoded protein is CASSLGLFGNTGELFF.

This clonotype has at least ten counts. The chain employs TRBV12-3 or TRBV12-4 and TRBJ2-1; 8 nucleotides align to TRBD2. After removal of 8 bases from V and 0 bases from J, the junction contained 6 bases not matched to a gene. The CDR3 sequence is 15 residues long. As DNA, the CDR3 is TGTGCCAGCCGGGGGGGCGGGAGCTCCTACAATGAGCAGTTCTTC. Protein product: CASRGGGSSYNEQFF.

This clonotype was recorded many times. This CDR3 reads CASKSGQSAGELFF. In nucleotides, the CDR3 is TGTGCCAGCAAGTCGGGTCAGTCTGCCGGGGAGCTGTTTTTT. The rearrangement uses TRBV7-3 and TRBJ2-2, with D uncertain. The CDR3 length is 14 residues. Germline CDR1 reads SGHTA; CDR2 reads FQGTGA. Trimming left V 7 bases short and J 6 bases short, with 15 bases between.

The chain carries TRBV5-1 and TRBJ2-4; 9 bases match TRBD1. V lost 4 bases to trimming and J lost 6 bases; unmatched junction nucleotides: 8. There are 15 residues in the CDR3. Germline CDR1 is SGHRS and CDR2 is YFSETQ. CDR3 nucleotides: TGCGCCAGCAGCCAGGGACAGGGTACGGGAAACATTCAGTACTTC. Amino acid sequence: CASSQGQGTGNIQYF.